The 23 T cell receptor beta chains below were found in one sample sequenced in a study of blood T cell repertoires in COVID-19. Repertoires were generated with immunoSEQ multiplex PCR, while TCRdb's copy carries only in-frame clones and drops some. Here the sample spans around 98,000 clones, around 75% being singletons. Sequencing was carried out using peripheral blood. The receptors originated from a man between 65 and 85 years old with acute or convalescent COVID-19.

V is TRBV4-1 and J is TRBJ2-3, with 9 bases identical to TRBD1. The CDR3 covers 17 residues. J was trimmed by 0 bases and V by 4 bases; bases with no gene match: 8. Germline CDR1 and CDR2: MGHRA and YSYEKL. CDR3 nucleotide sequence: TGCGCCAGCAGCCGCCAACAAGGGACAGGGAGCACAGATACGCAGTATTTT. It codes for CASSRQQGTGSTDTQYF.

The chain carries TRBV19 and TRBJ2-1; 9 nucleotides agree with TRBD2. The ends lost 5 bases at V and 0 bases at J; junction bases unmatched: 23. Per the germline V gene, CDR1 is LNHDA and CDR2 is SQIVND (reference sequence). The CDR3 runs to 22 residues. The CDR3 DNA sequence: TGTGCCAGTAGTCACGGGGTTGGTAGCGGGAGCTACTCCCCGAGCTCCTACAATGAGCAGTTCTTC. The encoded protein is CASSHGVGSGSYSPSSYNEQFF.

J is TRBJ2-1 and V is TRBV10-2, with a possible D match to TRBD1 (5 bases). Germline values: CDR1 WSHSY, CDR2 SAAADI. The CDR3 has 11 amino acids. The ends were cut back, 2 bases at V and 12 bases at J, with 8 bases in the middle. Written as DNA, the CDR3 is TGCGCCAGCAGTGAGGGACACGGGCAGTTCTTC. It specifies CASSEGHGQFF.

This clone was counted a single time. The CDR3 DNA sequence: TGTGCCAGCAGTGAATCATGGGGCGAGGACGGGGAGCTGTTTTTT. Protein sequence: CASSESWGEDGELFF. The chain is built from TRBV6-1 and TRBJ2-2, with a weak D call TRBD1 (5 bases). The CDR3 extends over 15 amino acids. V shed 2 bases and J shed 7 bases, with 14 bases lying between them. Germline assignment: CDR1 MNHNS and CDR2 SASEGT.

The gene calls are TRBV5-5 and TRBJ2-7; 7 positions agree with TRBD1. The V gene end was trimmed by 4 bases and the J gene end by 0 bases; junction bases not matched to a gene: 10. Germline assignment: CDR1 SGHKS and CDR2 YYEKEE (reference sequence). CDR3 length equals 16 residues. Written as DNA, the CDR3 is TGTGCCAGCAGCCCCCGACAGGGCTTGAGCTCCTACGAGCAGTACTTC. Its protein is CASSPRQGLSSYEQYF.

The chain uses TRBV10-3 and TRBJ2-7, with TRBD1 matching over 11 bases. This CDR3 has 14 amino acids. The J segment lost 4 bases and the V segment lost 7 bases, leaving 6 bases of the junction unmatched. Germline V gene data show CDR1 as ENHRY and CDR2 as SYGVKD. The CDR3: CAINLGQGEYEQYF. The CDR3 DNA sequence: TGTGCCATCAACCTGGGACAGGGGGAGTACGAGCAGTACTTC.

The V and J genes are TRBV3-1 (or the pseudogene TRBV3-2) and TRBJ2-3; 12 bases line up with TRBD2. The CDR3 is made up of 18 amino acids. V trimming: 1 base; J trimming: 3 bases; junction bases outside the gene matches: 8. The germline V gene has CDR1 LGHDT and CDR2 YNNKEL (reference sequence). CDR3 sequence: CASSQVTSGSHRTDTQYF. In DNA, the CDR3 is TGTGCCAGCAGCCAAGTGACTAGCGGGAGTCATCGGACAGATACGCAGTATTTT.

In nucleotides, the CDR3 is TGTGCCAGCAGTTTAGAGGTTTCCTATGGCTACACCTTC. Translating gives CASSLEVSYGYTF. The V call is TRBV28, the J call TRBJ1-2; D uncertain. Trimming took off 2 bases at V and 4 bases at J, with 8 bases between the two ends. This CDR3 has 13 amino acids. Per germline, CDR1 MDHEN and CDR2 SYDVKM.

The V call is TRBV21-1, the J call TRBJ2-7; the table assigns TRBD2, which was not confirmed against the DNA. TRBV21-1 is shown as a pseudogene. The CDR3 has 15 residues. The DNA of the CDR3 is TGTGCCAGCTTCCCCGGGACTAGCGGATTCTACGAGCAGTACTTC. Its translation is CASFPGTSGFYEQYF.

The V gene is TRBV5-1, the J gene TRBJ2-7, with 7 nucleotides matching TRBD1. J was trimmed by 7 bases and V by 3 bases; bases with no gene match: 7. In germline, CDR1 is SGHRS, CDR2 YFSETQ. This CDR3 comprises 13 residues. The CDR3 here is CASSSDPDREQYF. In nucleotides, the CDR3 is TGCGCCAGCAGCTCGGACCCGGACAGGGAGCAGTACTTC.

The CDR3 here is CASSRGLQYGYTF. CDR3 DNA: TGTGCCAGCAGCCGCGGGCTTCAGTATGGCTACACCTTC. The chain carries TRBV14 and TRBJ1-2; D remains ambiguous. This CDR3 contains 13 residues. Trimming removed 4 bases at V and 5 bases at J, with 11 bases between. In germline, CDR1 is SGHDN, CDR2 FVKESK.

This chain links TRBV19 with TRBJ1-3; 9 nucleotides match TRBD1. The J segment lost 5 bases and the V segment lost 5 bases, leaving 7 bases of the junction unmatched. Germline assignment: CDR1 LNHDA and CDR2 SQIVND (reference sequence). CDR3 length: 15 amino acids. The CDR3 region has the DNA TGTGCCAGTAGTGTCGCGGGACAGGGAAGAAACACCATATATTTT. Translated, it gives CASSVAGQGRNTIYF.

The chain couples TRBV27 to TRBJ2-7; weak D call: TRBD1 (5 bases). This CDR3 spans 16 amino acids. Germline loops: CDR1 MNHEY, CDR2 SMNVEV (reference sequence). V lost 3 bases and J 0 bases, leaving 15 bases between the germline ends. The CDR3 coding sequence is TGTGCCAGCAGTTTCAATAGGGGTCCAGCCTCCTACGAGCAGTACTTC. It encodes CASSFNRGPASYEQYF.

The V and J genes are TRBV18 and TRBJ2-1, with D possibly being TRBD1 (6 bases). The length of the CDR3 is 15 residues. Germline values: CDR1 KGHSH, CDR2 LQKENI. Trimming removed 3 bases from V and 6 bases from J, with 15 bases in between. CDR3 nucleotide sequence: TGTGCCAGCTCACCGGTCCAGGGGAGTGGCAATGAGCAGTTCTTC. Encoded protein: CASSPVQGSGNEQFF.

The CDR3 DNA reads TGTGCCAGCAGTGTCCCGGGACAGGGGGACACTGAAGCTTTCTTT. This encodes CASSVPGQGDTEAFF. The V gene is TRBV28, the J gene TRBJ1-1; TRBD1 matches 11 bases. V was clipped by 5 bases and J by 3 bases; unmatched bases: 5. The CDR3 totals 15 residues. CDR1 MDHEN and CDR2 SYDVKM come from the germline V gene.

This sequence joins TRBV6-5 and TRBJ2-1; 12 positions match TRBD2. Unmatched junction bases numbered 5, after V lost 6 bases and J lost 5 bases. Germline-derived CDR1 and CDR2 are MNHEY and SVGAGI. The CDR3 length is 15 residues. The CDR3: CASSLTSGSNNEQFF. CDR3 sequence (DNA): TGTGCCAGCAGCCTGACTAGCGGGAGCAACAATGAGCAGTTCTTC.

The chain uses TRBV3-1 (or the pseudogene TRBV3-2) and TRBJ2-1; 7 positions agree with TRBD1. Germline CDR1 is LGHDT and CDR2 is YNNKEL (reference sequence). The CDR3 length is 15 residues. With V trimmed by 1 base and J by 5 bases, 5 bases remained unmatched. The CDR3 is CASSQVRGTHNEQFF. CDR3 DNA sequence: TGTGCCAGCAGCCAAGTCAGGGGGACCCACAATGAGCAGTTCTTC.

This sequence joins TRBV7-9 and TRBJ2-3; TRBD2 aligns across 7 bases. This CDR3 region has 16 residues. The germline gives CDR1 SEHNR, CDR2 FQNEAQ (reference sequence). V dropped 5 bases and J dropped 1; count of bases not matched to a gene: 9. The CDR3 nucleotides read TGTGCCAGCAGCCCCCTTCGGCTAGCGGGCACAGATACGCAGTATTTT. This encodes CASSPLRLAGTDTQYF. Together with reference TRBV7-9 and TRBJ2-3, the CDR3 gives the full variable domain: DTGVSQNPRHKITKRGQNVTFRCDPISEHNRLYWYRQTLGQGPEFLTYFQNEAQLEKSRLLSDRFSAERPKGSFSTLEIQRTEQGDSAMYLCASSPLRLAGTDTQYFGPGTRLTVL.

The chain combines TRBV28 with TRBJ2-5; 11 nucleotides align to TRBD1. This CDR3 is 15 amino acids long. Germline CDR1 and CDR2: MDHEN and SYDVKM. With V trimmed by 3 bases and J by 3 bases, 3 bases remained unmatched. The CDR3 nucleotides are TGTGCCAGCAGTTTTATGGGACAGGGGGAAGAGACCCAGTACTTC. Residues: CASSFMGQGEETQYF.

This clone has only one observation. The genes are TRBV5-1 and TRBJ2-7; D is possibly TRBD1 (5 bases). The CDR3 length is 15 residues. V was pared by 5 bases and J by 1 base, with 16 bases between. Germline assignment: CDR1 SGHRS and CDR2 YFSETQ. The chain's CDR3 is CASSSAWGSSYEQYF. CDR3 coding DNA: TGCGCCAGCAGTTCGGCCTGGGGCAGTTCCTACGAGCAGTACTTC.

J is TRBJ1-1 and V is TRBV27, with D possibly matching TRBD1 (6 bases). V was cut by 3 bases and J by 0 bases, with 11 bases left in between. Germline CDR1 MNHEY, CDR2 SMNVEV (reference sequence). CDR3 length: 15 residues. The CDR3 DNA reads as TGTGCCAGCAGTTTCGATAGGGGGATGAACACTGAAGCTTTCTTT. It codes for CASSFDRGMNTEAFF.

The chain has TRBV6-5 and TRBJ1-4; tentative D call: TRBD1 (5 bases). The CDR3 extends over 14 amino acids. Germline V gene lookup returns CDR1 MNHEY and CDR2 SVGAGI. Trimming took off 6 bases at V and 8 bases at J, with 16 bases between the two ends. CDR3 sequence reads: CASRRGLEEEKLFF. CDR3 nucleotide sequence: TGTGCCAGCAGACGGGGGTTAGAGGAAGAAAAACTGTTTTTT.

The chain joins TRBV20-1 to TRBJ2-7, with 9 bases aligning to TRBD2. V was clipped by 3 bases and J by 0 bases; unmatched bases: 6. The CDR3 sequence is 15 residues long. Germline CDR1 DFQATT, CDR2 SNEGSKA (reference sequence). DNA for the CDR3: TGCAGTGCTAGTTGGCTAGCGGGATTCTCCTACGAGCAGTACTTC. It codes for CSASWLAGFSYEQYF.